The sequence of this T cell receptor beta chain was determined in a study of shared T cell receptors in the human thymus listed by TCRdb under 2021. For context, the study as a whole: The study examined how the human thymus generates shared, self-reactive T-cell receptor alpha chains.

The junction shows trimming of 0 bases on V and 7 bases on J, and the gene matches do not reach 9 bases of it. The CDR3 sequence holds 17 residues, the cysteine and phenylalanine included. The entry retains the CDR3 DNA only, 51 bases that are in frame from base 1. CDR1 and CDR2 were assigned from the germline V gene as LGHNA and YSLEER. Receptors were amplified or captured by the immunoSEQ multiplex PCR assay. In its TCRdb copy, this immuneACCESS table keeps in-frame sequences only and misses some clones. Where compared with another copy, unresolved V genes explain less than half of these, and the others have no known cause. The sample data list 500,000 to 850,000 clones, and about 90% of these were observed just once. The ten largest clones represent more than 0.009% of the sample. Turning to this clone: Its antigen has not been determined. Per-base qualities were not stored, and no clone one base away is much larger.

These sequences were also reported in another study, on human thymus T cells. According to the second study: Donors were immunologically healthy infants undergoing open corrective cardiac surgery for congenital heart defects in Finland. Thymus tissue was collected as surgical resects that were removed during corrective cardiac surgery. Biased V and J gene segment usage appeared to be present in both thymic and peripheral blood repertoires. Highly overlapping thymic TCR repertoires among unrelated individuals were reported in the related research. The study described the TCR alpha and beta repertoires in under 10 infant thymus samples and a few matching peripheral blood samples. Donor ages ranging from about 7 to 250 days were recorded, and over 5 male and a couple of female infants were included in the cohort. Thymocytes were mechanically released from the tissue and were stored as pellets of about 9.5-31 million cells at -70 degrees C. Genomic DNA was extracted from frozen cell pellets with a QIAsymphony instrument. Using the immunoSEQ multiplex PCR assay, the TCRB and TCRAD loci were amplified from a standardized quantity of quality-controlled genomic DNA. The amplicons covered the V(D)J region and were long enough to include the CDR3 and to identify the V and J genes. Amplicon sequencing was performed on an Illumina platform through the commercial immunoSEQ service. Primer bias and sequencing errors were corrected as previously described, and TCRAD and TCRB were defined on the basis of the IMGT database. Repertoires were analysed with immunoSEQ Analyzer 3.0 and VDJTools, covering basic statistics, V/J segment usage, diversity estimates, rarefaction and pairwise overlap. To estimate diversity, the Chao1, ChaoE, Efron-Thisted, Shannon and inverse Simpson indices were applied, and diversity was also estimated on datasets down-sampled to the smallest sample. Repertoire overlap was determined by strict matching of CDR3 nucleotide sequence, V gene and J gene, and Jaccard-based multidimensional scaling clustering was applied. On average, thymus samples yielded 810,000 or so unique TCRB clonotypes, whereas blood samples yielded some 85,000.

The TCR originated in a boy under two years old with a congenital heart defect. Donor details come from another sample of the same person, matched by shared clones. Sequencing was carried out using thymocytes. Rearrangement joined TRBV4-3 to TRBJ2-1; 10 junctional bases match TRBD2. Here the CDR3 is given as CASSQDLAGVGGNEQFF. The DNA sequence is given as TGCGCCAGCAGCCAAGATCTAGCGGGAGTGGGAGGAAATGAGCAGTTCTTC.